Presented here are 8 T cell receptor beta chains from one specimen sequenced in a study of T-cell memory formation after mild COVID-19. TCRdb re-called the 5' RACE reads through MiXCR, storing one row per CDR3 protein. The sample has a few hundred thousand distinct CDR3 sequences; approximately 24% are singletons. The sequencing sample was made of PBMCs or a T cell subset sorted from them (not recorded which). All receptors come from an adult woman who had mild COVID-19 (a few samples of this study predate the infection). Cell type and time point are not known.

This chain uses TRBV2 with TRBJ1-4; D ambiguous. Trimming shortened V by 1 base and J by 0 bases, and 6 bases separated the two germline ends. The CDR3 runs to 15 residues. Germline-derived CDR1 and CDR2 are SNHLY and FYNNEI. The chain's CDR3 is CASSEGGATNEKLFF. DNA for the CDR3: TGTGCCAGCAGTGAAGGGGGAGCAACTAATGAAAAACTGTTTTTT.

This clonotype was counted a few times. The genes are TRBV5-1 and TRBJ1-2; 7 bases are a match to TRBD1. The V and J ends lost 0 bases and 4 bases, in that order; junction bases with no gene match: 21. The V gene's germline CDR1 is SGHRS and CDR2 YFSETQ. This CDR3 has 20 amino acids. The CDR3 is CASSLGVVAETQGTGYGYTF. DNA for the CDR3: TGCGCCAGCAGCTTGGGGGTCGTGGCCGAGACACAGGGGACGGGCTATGGCTACACCTTC. The whole variable domain, remainder taken from reference TRBV5-1 and TRBJ1-2, is KAGVTQTPRYLIKTRGQQVTLSCSPISGHRSVSWYQQTPGQGLQFLFEYFSETQRNKGNFPGRFSGRQFSNSRSEMNVSTLELGDSALYLCASSLGVVAETQGTGYGYTFGSGTRLTVV.

This CDR3 reads CASSLAVREQYF. CDR3 in DNA: TGTGCCAGCAGCTTGGCTGTCCGCGAGCAGTACTTC. The chain links TRBV5-6 to TRBJ2-7, with D hard to call. Trimming shortened V by 0 bases and J by 6 bases, and 7 bases separated the two germline ends. CDR1 and CDR2 from the germline V gene are SGHDT and YYEEEE. This CDR3 is built from 12 residues.

This chain links TRBV7-9 with TRBJ2-2; 8 bases fit TRBD1. CDR1 and CDR2 (germline): SEHNR, FQNEAQ (reference sequence). V dropped 3 bases and J dropped 3; count of bases not matched to a gene: 9. The CDR3 runs 17 residues. The CDR3 DNA reads as TGTGCCAGCAGCTTTAGTGGGGGACAGGTCGACACCGGGGAGCTGTTTTTT. It is translated as CASSFSGGQVDTGELFF.

V usage is TRBV5-4 and J usage is TRBJ2-5; 11 bases are shared with TRBD2. Trimming at V came to 5 bases and at J to 0 bases, leaving 6 bases not matched to a gene. The CDR3 loop spans 16 amino acids. From germline, CDR1 is SGHNT and CDR2 YYREEE (reference sequence). DNA for the CDR3: TGTGCCAGCAGTTTATTAGCGGGAGGGCACCAAGAGACCCAGTACTTC. The encoded protein is CASSLLAGGHQETQYF.

The chain couples TRBV28 to TRBJ2-7; D is possibly TRBD1 or TRBD2 (5 bases each). Germline assignment: CDR1 MDHEN and CDR2 SYDVKM. V lost 6 bases and J lost 7, with 19 bases in between. This CDR3 spans 14 amino acids. The CDR3 DNA is TGTGCCAGCAGGCCCTGGACGGGACCTAGTGAGCAGTACTTC. Protein product: CASRPWTGPSEQYF.

This clonotype was seen a few times. This chain's CDR3 is CASSQDYDGETQYF. The CDR3 nucleotides read TGTGCCAGCAGCCAGGATTACGACGGCGAGACCCAGTACTTC. The chain joins TRBV3-1 to TRBJ2-5; D is undetermined. This CDR3 has 14 residues. Germline CDR1 LGHDT, CDR2 YNNKEL (reference sequence). The germline V and J ends were trimmed by 3 bases and 5 bases, with 13 bases remaining between them.

This chain uses TRBV11-3 with TRBJ2-7; the D gene is possibly TRBD2 (6 bases). Germline V CDR1 and CDR2: SGHNT, YENEEA. V lost 7 bases and J 3 bases, leaving 16 bases between the germline ends. The CDR3 is 14 residues long. The CDR3 DNA follows: TGTGCCAGCAAGGACCGGGACTCACTCTACGAGCAGTACTTC. Amino acid sequence: CASKDRDSLYEQYF.